This TCR beta chain was found in a study of T cell repertoires in cytomegalovirus infection. Study context: CMV infection and matching HLA type were both indicated by public TCR beta signatures.

Study conclusions and caveats: The ex vivo response was dominated by HLA-C-restricted CMV-specific TCR beta clonotypes.

V lost 0 bases, J lost 4 bases, and 5 bases stayed unmatched. Germline loops: CDR1 ENHRY, CDR2 SYGVKD. The CDR3 length is 15 residues. TCRdb independently ran MiXCR on the reads; one entry per CDR3 protein. The sample holds 310,000 or so distinct CDR3 sequences, 17% seen once. Points on this clonotype: Its antigen is unknown.

The J gene is TRBJ1-2, the V gene TRBV10-3, with TRBD1 identical over 7 bases. Material: PBMCs. The TCR comes from a human donor in good health (CMV status not recorded). Some clones in this sample may be carry-over from other donors' samples. The DNA for the CDR3 is TGTGCCATCAGTGAGTCGAATAGGGGGCTCTATGGCTACACCTTC. Translating it yields CAISESNRGLYGYTF.